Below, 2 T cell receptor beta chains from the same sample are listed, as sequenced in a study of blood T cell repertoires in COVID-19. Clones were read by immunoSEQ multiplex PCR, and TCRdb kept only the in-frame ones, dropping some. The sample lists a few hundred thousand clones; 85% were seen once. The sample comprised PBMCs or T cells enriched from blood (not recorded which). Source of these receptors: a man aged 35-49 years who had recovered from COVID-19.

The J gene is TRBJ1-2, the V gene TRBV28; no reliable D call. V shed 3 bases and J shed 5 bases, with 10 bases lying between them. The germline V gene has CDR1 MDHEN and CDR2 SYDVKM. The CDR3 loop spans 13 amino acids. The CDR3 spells CASSFSVQYGYTF. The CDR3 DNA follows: TGTGCCAGCAGTTTTTCCGTCCAGTATGGCTACACCTTC.

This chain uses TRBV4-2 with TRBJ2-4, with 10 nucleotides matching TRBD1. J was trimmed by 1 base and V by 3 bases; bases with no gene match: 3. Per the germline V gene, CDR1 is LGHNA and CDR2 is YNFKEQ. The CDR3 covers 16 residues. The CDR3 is CASSQGQGLAKNIQYF. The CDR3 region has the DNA TGTGCCAGCAGCCAGGGACAGGGGTTGGCCAAAAACATTCAGTACTTC.